These 10 T cell receptor beta chains came from one sample sequenced in a study of Graves' ophthalmopathy and Graves' hyperthyroidism. Amplification from RNA transcripts yielded the TCR beta CDR3 regions. The authors performed first-round RT-PCR with HTBI primers and then a second-round multiplex PCR. TCRdb used MiXCR to reprocess the multiplex PCR reads, holding one entry per CDR3 protein. The table shows about 210,000 distinct CDR3 sequences, with 29% occurring only once. Sequences were obtained from peripheral blood. The receptors originated from a man in his forties or fifties with Graves' ophthalmopathy.

This clonotype was observed a few times. This chain uses TRBV7-9 with TRBJ2-2; 7 bases are a match to TRBD1. The ends lost 5 bases at V and 6 bases at J; junction bases unmatched: 6. The CDR3 is 14 residues long. Germline CDR1 and CDR2: SEHNR and FQNEAQ (reference sequence). The DNA of the CDR3 is TGTGCCAGCAGCCCCGAGGGGGCGGCCGGGGAGCTGTTTTTT. Its translation is CASSPEGAAGELFF. Based on the CDR3 plus reference TRBV7-9 and TRBJ2-2, the full variable domain is DTGVSQNPRHKITKRGQNVTFRCDPISEHNRLYWYRQTLGQGPEFLTYFQNEAQLEKSRLLSDRFSAERPKGSFSTLEIQRTEQGDSAMYLCASSPEGAAGELFFGEGSRLTVL.

This clonotype has ten or more counts. The rearrangement joins TRBV4-3 to TRBJ1-2; D may be TRBD1 (6 bases). The V and J ends lost 0 bases and 7 bases respectively, with 15 bases between them. This CDR3 comprises 15 residues. Germline CDR1 LGHNA, CDR2 YSLEER. As DNA, the CDR3 is TGCGCCAGCAGCCAAGATCGGTCGGGGGCTCGTGGCTACACCTTC. It yields the protein CASSQDRSGARGYTF.

This clonotype was seen at least ten times. The V call is TRBV28, the J call TRBJ2-5; D gene unclear. This CDR3 is 14 amino acids long. Trimming shortened V by 4 bases and J by 5 bases, and 14 bases separated the two germline ends. The germline gives CDR1 MDHEN, CDR2 SYDVKM. The CDR3 sequence is CASSYQSTLETQYF. The CDR3 region has the DNA TGTGCCAGCAGTTATCAAAGCACGTTGGAGACCCAGTACTTC.

At least ten counts were recorded for this clonotype. A read error is likely, as this CDR3 ends without the conserved phenylalanine or tryptophan. The chain has TRBV28 and TRBJ1-1; D might be TRBD1 (6 bases). The germline V gene encodes CDR1 MDHEN and CDR2 SYDVKM. The CDR3 sequence is 15 residues long. V lost 3 bases and J lost 1, with 12 bases in between. CDR3 loop: CASSFVGGGNTEAFL. The CDR3 bases are TGTGCCAGCAGTTTTGTAGGGGGAGGGAACACTGAAGCTTTCCTT.

The chain has TRBV12-3 or TRBV12-4 and TRBJ2-7; D is tentatively TRBD1 or TRBD2 (5 bases each). CDR3 length equals 14 residues. V lost 6 bases and J lost 7, with 19 bases in between. Here the CDR3 DNA reads TGTGCCAGCAGCACCGGGACGGCTGAATGGGAGCAGTACTTC. The encoded protein is CASSTGTAEWEQYF.

This clonotype was observed many times. The CDR3 loop is CASSPGTSGQETQYF. As DNA, the CDR3 is TGTGCCAGCAGTCCAGGGACTAGCGGTCAAGAGACCCAGTACTTC. V usage is TRBV27 and J usage is TRBJ2-5; 11 nucleotides align to TRBD2. V lost 5 bases and J lost 2; bases outside the gene matches: 4. CDR1 MNHEY and CDR2 SMNVEV come from the germline V gene (reference sequence). This CDR3 spans 15 amino acids.

The sample holds many counts of this clonotype. The germline gene is not matched at one end of the junction; a read error may be the cause. The CDR3 here is CASSAGFGGYSSYERYF. The CDR3 nucleotides read TGTGCCAGCAGTGCCGGGTTTGGGGGTTACAGCTCCTACGAGCGGTACTTC. The J gene is TRBJ2-7, the V gene TRBV6-1; D may correspond to TRBD1 or TRBD2 (5 bases each). The CDR3 is 17 amino acids. Looked up from germline, CDR1 is MNHNS and CDR2 is SASEGT.

This clonotype was detected only once. This chain links TRBV6-2 or TRBV6-3 with TRBJ1-6; a weak D match, TRBD1 (6 bases). Trimming removed 5 bases at V and 9 bases at J, with 11 bases between. The germline gives CDR1 MNHEY, CDR2 SVGEGT. The CDR3 consists of 13 residues. CDR3 nucleotide sequence: TGTGCCAGCAGTCTGACAGGACGTTCACCCCTCCACTTT. Amino acids: CASSLTGRSPLHF.

There are many counts of this clonotype. This chain connects TRBV11-3 to TRBJ2-5; D not resolved. Trimming took off 0 bases at V and 7 bases at J, with 9 bases between the two ends. Germline CDR1 reads SGHNT; CDR2 reads YENEEA. The CDR3 consists of 13 residues. The CDR3 DNA sequence: TGTGCCAGCAGCTTAGAAACCTCGGGGACCCAGTACTTC. Translated: CASSLETSGTQYF.

This clonotype was recorded many times. CDR3 sequence: CSARGGGPNQPQHF. The CDR3 DNA is TGCAGTGCTAGAGGGGGTGGGCCCAATCAGCCCCAGCATTTT. V gene TRBV20-1 combines with J gene TRBJ1-5, with D unclear. Trimming cost V 1 base and J 3 bases, with 10 bases left between them. Looked up from germline, CDR1 is DFQATT and CDR2 is SNEGSKA (reference sequence). CDR3 size: 14 residues.